Each of the 10 T cell receptor beta chains below was sequenced from the same sample in a study of cytomegalovirus exposure and HLA in healthy donors. PCR used 60 Vbeta primers and 13 Jbeta primers. The protocol was immunoSEQ multiplex PCR, while the TCRdb copy is restricted to in-frame clones and leaves out a portion. Of more than 150,000 clones listed, around 77% are singletons. The sequenced sample was PBMCs. These TCRs come from a woman aged 45-65 years in good health and CMV-seropositive.

V gene TRBV5-1 combines with J gene TRBJ1-3; 9 bases match TRBD1. After removal of 4 bases from V and 7 bases from J, the junction contained 6 bases not matched to a gene. In germline, CDR1 is SGHRS, CDR2 YFSETQ. This CDR3 has 14 residues. In DNA form, the CDR3 reads TGCGCCAGCAGCAAACAGGGGGCAAGGAACACCATATATTTT. It codes for CASSKQGARNTIYF.

In this sample, this clone turned up once. The J gene is TRBJ2-1, the V gene TRBV11-3; the D gene is possibly TRBD2 (5 bases). CDR3 length: 16 amino acids. V was trimmed by 6 bases and J by 6 bases, leaving 21 bases between them. In germline, CDR1 is SGHNT, CDR2 YENEEA. CDR3 nucleotides: TGTGCCAGCAGTCTAGTTTCGGGGAATCCGGGCAATGAGCAGTTCTTC. This gives the protein CASSLVSGNPGNEQFF.

This chain links TRBV6-1 with TRBJ1-5; 9 bases are a match to TRBD1. Germline CDR1 and CDR2: MNHNS and SASEGT. The CDR3 is 14 amino acids. V lost 5 bases to trimming and J lost 7 bases; unmatched junction nucleotides: 6. The CDR3 DNA follows: TGTGCCAGCAGTTTAACAGGGGGCTACCAGCCCCAGCATTTT. Translating it yields CASSLTGGYQPQHF.

V is TRBV5-6 and J is TRBJ1-3; TRBD1 matches at 8 bases. The CDR3 consists of 15 residues. Germline V gene lookup returns CDR1 SGHDT and CDR2 YYEEEE. V dropped 1 base and J dropped 4; count of bases not matched to a gene: 4. CDR3: CASSLSGTGGNTIYF. The CDR3 nucleotides are TGTGCCAGCAGCTTGTCGGGGACAGGAGGAAACACCATATATTTT.

This chain connects TRBV7-9 to TRBJ1-1; D gene uncertain. The CDR3 is 13 amino acids. V was pared by 0 bases and J by 8 bases, with 10 bases between. Looked up from germline, CDR1 is SEHNR and CDR2 is FQNEAQ (reference sequence). CDR3 sequence: CASSLAWREEAFF. The DNA of the CDR3 is TGTGCCAGCAGCTTAGCATGGAGGGAGGAAGCTTTCTTT. The full variable domain, completed using reference TRBV7-9 and TRBJ1-1, is DTGVSQNPRHKITKRGQNVTFRCDPISEHNRLYWYRQTLGQGPEFLTYFQNEAQLEKSRLLSDRFSAERPKGSFSTLEIQRTEQGDSAMYLCASSLAWREEAFFGQGTRLTVV.

The chain is built from TRBV11-2 and TRBJ2-1, with 7 positions matching TRBD2. The CDR3 sequence is 13 residues long. Germline V gives CDR1 SGHAT, CDR2 FQNNGV. V was pared by 5 bases and J by 12 bases, with 10 bases of the junction left unmatched. CDR3 nucleotides: TGTGCCAGCAGCCCCTACTCGAGACTAGCGCAGTTCTTC. The encoded protein is CASSPYSRLAQFF.

The chain combines TRBV7-6 with TRBJ1-1; weak D call: TRBD1 (6 bases). The CDR3 extends over 13 amino acids. Between the trimmed V and J ends, which lost 4 bases and 1 base, there was a span of 7 bases. The V gene's germline CDR1 is SGHVS and CDR2 FNYEAQ. The CDR3 protein is CASSSTGNTEAFF. The CDR3 coding sequence is TGTGCCAGCAGCTCGACAGGGAACACTGAAGCTTTCTTT.

This clone was recorded a few times. The gene calls are TRBV5-5 and TRBJ2-3; 7 positions agree with TRBD1. J gave up 0 bases and V 4 bases, and 11 bases lay outside the gene matches. The CDR3 consists of 17 residues. Germline values: CDR1 SGHKS, CDR2 YYEKEE (reference sequence). CDR3 bases: TGTGCCAGCAGCCCCATTTCCGGGACAGCGAGCACAGATACGCAGTATTTT. It translates to CASSPISGTASTDTQYF.

This clone showed up just once. This rearrangement joins TRBV19 to TRBJ1-2; 10 positions match TRBD1. The V and J ends lost 7 bases and 4 bases, in that order; junction bases with no gene match: 9. Germline V gene lookup returns CDR1 LNHDA and CDR2 SQIVND (reference sequence). The CDR3 consists of 15 residues. As DNA, the CDR3 is TGTGCCAGTACCGCGACAGGGGGCGCCGGCTATGGCTACACCTTC. Translation gives CASTATGGAGYGYTF.

The chain combines TRBV2 with TRBJ2-1; 12 bases line up with TRBD2. The CDR3 contains 15 residues. Germline CDR1 is SNHLY and CDR2 is FYNNEI. V trimming: 6 bases; J trimming: 7 bases; junction bases outside the gene matches: 7. The CDR3 nucleotides read TGTGCCAGCAGCCCTGGACTAGCGGGAAGAAATGAGCAGTTCTTC. It specifies CASSPGLAGRNEQFF.